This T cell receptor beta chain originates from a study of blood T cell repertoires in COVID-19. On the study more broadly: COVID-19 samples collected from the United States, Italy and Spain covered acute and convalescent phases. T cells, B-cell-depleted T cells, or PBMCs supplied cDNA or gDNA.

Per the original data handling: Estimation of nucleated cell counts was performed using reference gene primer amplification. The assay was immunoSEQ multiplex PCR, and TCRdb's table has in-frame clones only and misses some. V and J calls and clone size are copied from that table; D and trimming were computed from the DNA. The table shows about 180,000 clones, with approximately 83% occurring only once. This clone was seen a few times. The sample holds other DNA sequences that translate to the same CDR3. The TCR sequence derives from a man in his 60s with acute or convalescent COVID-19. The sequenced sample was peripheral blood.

In DNA, the CDR3 is TGTGCCAGCAGCCGCGACTACACTGAAGCTTTCTTT. Residues: CASSRDYTEAFF. The chain couples TRBV3-1 (or the pseudogene TRBV3-2) to TRBJ1-1; no clear D. The CDR3 covers 12 residues. Per germline, CDR1 LGHDT and CDR2 YNNKEL (reference sequence). V dropped 4 bases and J dropped 3 bases, with 6 bases sitting between them.